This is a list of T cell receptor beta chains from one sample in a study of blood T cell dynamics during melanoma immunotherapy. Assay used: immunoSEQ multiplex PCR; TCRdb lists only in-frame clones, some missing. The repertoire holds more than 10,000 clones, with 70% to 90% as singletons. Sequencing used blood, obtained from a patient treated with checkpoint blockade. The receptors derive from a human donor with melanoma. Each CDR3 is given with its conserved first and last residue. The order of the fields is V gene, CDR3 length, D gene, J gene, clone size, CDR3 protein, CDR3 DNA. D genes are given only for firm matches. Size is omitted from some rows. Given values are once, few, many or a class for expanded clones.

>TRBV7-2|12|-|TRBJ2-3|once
CASSLEADTQYF
TGTGCCAGCAGCTTAGAAGCGGATACGCAGTATTTT
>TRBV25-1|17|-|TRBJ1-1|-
CASSEFTERGKGTEAFF
TGTGCCAGCAGTGAATTCACCGAAAGAGGGAAAGGCACTGAAGCTTTCTTT
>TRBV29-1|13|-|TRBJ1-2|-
CSVEANFLTGPFF
TGCAGCGTTGAAGCGAATTTTTTAACGGGGCCCTTCTTC
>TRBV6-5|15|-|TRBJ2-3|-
CASSLRTDYTDTQYF
TGTGCCAGCAGCCTTAGGACTGACTACACAGATACGCAGTATTTT
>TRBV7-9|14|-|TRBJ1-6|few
CASSLDLSRSPLHF
TGTGCCAGCAGCTTAGATCTCAGCCGTTCACCCCTCCACTTT
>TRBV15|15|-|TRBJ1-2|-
CATSRDRTGASGYTF
TGTGCCACCAGCAGAGATCGCACGGGGGCAAGTGGCTACACCTTC
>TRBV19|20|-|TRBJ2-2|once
CASSIVRQLSRQGTSGELFF
TGTGCCAGTAGTATCGTACGTCAGTTGTCCCGGCAGGGAACCTCCGGGGAGCTGTTTTTT
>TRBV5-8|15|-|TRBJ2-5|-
CASSPGGDTQETQYF
TGTGCCAGCAGCCCCGGCGGGGACACCCAAGAGACCCAGTACTTC
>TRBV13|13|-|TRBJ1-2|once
CASSLERQDGYTF
TGTGCCAGCAGCTTAGAAAGGCAGGACGGCTACACCTTC
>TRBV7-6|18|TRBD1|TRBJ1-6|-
CASSLSLQGDTYNSPLHF
TGTGCCAGCAGCTTAAGCCTGCAGGGGGACACCTATAATTCACCCCTCCACTTT
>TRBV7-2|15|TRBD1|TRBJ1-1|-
CASSFPLGQGAEAFF
TGTGCCAGCAGCTTCCCATTGGGACAGGGGGCTGAAGCTTTCTTT
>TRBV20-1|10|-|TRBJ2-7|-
CSAGGDEQYF
TGCAGTGCAGGGGGGGACGAGCAGTACTTC
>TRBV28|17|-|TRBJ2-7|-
CASSFTPADQSPYEQYF
TGTGCCAGCAGTTTTACCCCCGCTGATCAATCCCCTTACGAGCAGTACTTC
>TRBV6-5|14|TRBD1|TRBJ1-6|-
CASSYTGGNSPLHF
TGTGCCAGCAGTTACACAGGGGGGAATTCACCCCTCCACTTT
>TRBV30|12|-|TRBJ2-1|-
CAWSVLGNEQFF
TGTGCCTGGAGTGTACTAGGCAATGAGCAGTTCTTC
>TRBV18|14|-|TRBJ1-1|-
CASSPRRAGTEAFF
TGTGCCAGCTCCCCCAGACGGGCGGGCACTGAAGCTTTCTTT
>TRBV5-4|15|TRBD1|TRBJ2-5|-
CASSPGQGPQETQYF
TGTGCCAGCAGCCCCGGACAGGGGCCCCAAGAGACCCAGTACTTC
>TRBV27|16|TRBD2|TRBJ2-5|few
CASSFSGLAGGETQYF
TGTGCCAGCAGTTTCTCCGGACTAGCTGGGGGAGAGACCCAGTACTTC
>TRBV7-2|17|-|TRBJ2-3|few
CASSPGAGTLGTDTQYF
TGTGCCAGCAGCCCCGGAGCGGGTACCCTAGGGACAGATACGCAGTATTTT
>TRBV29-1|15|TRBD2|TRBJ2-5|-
CSVERLAGYQETQYF
TGCAGCGTTGAAAGACTAGCGGGGTACCAAGAGACCCAGTACTTC
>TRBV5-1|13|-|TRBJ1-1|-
CASSDFGGTEAFF
TGCGCCAGCAGCGACTTCGGGGGCACTGAAGCTTTCTTT
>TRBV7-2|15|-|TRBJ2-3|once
CASSLGRLSTDTQYF
TGTGCCAGCAGCTTAGGCCGCCTTAGCACAGATACGCAGTATTTT